The source of this TCR beta chain is a study of cytomegalovirus exposure and HLA in healthy donors. Researchers ran the PCR with 60 Vbeta and 13 Jbeta primers. The table came from immunoSEQ multiplex PCR; TCRdb's copy has only in-frame clones and leaves some out. The sample includes under 130,000 clones, roughly 77% seen only once; the top ten take under 13%. J was trimmed by 5 bases and V by 1 base; bases with no gene match: 5. Germline CDR1 is MNHEY and CDR2 is SVGAGI. The CDR3 has 16 amino acids. The sequence derives from a woman aged 18-29 years in good health and CMV-seropositive. The source material was PBMCs. The chain has TRBV6-5 and TRBJ2-2; 9 bases match TRBD2. The CDR3 sequence: CASSYLGGRGTGELFF. The CDR3 DNA sequence: TGTGCCAGCAGTTACTTAGGCGGGAGGGGGACCGGGGAGCTGTTTTTT.